Listed below are T cell receptor beta chains from one sample, sequenced in a study of PD-L1 blockade in urothelial cancer. Data came from immunoSEQ multiplex PCR; TCRdb stores just in-frame clones and leaves some out. The repertoire includes more than 50,000 clones, over 70% of them detected once, and under 5% sits in the top ten. The sequencing here drew on PBMCs, taken around atezolizumab (anti-PD-L1) treatment. All receptors derive from a man between 70 and 80 years old with urothelial cancer. Each CDR3 is given with its conserved first and last residue.

>TRBJ2-7|TRBV5-5
CASSPPGQGPHEQYF
>TRBJ1-5|TRBV18
CASSPFRGLQPQHF
>TRBJ1-1|TRBV5-1
CASSSGRGDDTEAFF
>TRBJ1-2|TRBV18
CASSPSAYGYTF
>TRBJ1-2|TRBV29-1
CSASGVNYGYTF
>TRBJ1-5|TRBV28
CASSLGQGIFGNQPQHF
>TRBJ1-2|TRBV27
CASSLAGYGGYTF
>TRBJ1-2|TRBV7-2
CASSLNAGVISYGYTF
>TRBJ1-2|TRBV5-6
CASSLRRTDGYTF
>TRBJ2-1|TRBV19
CASSSTWSSYNEQFF
>TRBJ1-2|TRBV19
CASSIDRAVNYYGYTF
>TRBJ2-1|TRBV5-6
CASSPGQGYDNEQFF
>TRBJ2-7|TRBV5-1
CASSLTSGSYEQYF
>TRBJ1-1|TRBV10-3
CAISESGGRTEAFF
>TRBJ1-2|TRBV6-1
CASSFRQGHYGYTF
>TRBJ2-5|TRBV5-1
CASSYPQGGETQYF
>TRBJ2-7|TRBV18
CASSPRTSGSPEQYF
>TRBJ2-7|TRBV18
CASSRTDSSEQYF
>TRBJ2-6|TRBV18
CASSPLMGQGASGANVLTF
>TRBJ2-3|TRBV29-1
CSVGPGSSLAGGPKAEDTQYF
>TRBJ1-2|TRBV2
CASSGFTGPYGYTF
>TRBJ2-7|TRBV6-7
CASSYRCGTEDYEQYF
>TRBJ1-1|TRBV11-1
CASSFGGGAEAFF
>TRBJ1-4|TRBV6-1
CASSTRTGQTEKLFF
>TRBJ1-2|TRBV7-9
CASSFTGAGYTF
>TRBJ1-3|TRBV30
CAWSVLSSGNTIYF
>TRBJ2-7|TRBV5-1
CASSQGDRNYEQYF
>TRBJ2-7|TRBV27
CASSRGGQAYEQYF
>TRBJ1-4|TRBV27
CASSSLLENEKLFF
>TRBJ2-3|TRBV5-4
CASSLAGRVGDTQYF
>TRBJ1-1|TRBV28
CASSLPQRGTEAFF
>TRBJ2-5|TRBV19
CASSSPGTGKETQYF